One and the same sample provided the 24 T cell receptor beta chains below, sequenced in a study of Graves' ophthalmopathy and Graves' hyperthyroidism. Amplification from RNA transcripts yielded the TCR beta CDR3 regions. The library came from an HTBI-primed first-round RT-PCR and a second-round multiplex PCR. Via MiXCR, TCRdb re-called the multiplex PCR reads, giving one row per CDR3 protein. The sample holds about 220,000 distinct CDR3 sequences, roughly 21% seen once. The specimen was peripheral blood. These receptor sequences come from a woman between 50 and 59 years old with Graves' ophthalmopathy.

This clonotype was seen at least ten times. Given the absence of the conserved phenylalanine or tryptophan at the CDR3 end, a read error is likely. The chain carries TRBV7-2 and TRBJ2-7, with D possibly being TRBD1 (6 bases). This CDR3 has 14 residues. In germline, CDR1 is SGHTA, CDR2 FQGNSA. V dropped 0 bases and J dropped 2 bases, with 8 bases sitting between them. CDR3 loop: CASSLAPGAYEQYS. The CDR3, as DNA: TGTGCCAGCAGCTTAGCCCCAGGGGCCTACGAGCAGTACTCC.

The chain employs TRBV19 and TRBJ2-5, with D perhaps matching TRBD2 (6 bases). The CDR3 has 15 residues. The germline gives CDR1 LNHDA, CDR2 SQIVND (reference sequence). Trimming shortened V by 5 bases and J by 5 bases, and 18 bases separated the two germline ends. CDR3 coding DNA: TGTGCCAGTAGTCCGGGGGATCGAAGAGTTGAGACCCAGTACTTC. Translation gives CASSPGDRRVETQYF.

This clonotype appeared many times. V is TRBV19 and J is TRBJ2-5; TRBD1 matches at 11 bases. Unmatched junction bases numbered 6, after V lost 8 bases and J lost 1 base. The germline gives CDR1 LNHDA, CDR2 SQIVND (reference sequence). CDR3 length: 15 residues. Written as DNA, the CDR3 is TGTGCCAGTTCGCAAGGGACAGGGGGCCAAGAGACCCAGTACTTC. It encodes CASSQGTGGQETQYF.

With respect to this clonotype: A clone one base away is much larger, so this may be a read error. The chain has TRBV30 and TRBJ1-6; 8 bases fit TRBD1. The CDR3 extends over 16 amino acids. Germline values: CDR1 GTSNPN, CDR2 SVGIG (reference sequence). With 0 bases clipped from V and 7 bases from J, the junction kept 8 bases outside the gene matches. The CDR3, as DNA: TGTGCCTGGAGTGTGGTTTGGACAGGGCGGAATTCACCCCTCCACTTT. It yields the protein CAWSVVWTGRNSPLHF.

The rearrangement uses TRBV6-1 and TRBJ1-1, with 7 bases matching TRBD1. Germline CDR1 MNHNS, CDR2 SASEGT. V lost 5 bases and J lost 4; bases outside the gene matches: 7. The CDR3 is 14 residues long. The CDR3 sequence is CASSPVWDSTEAFF. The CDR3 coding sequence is TGTGCCAGCAGTCCGGTGTGGGACAGCACTGAAGCTTTCTTT.

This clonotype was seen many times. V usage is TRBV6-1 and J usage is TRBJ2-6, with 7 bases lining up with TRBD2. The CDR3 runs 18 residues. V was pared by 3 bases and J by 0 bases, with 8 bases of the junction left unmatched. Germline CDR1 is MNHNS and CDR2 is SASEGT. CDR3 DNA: TGTGCCAGCAGTGAGTTTAGTAGCGGGTACTCTGGGGCCAACGTCCTGACTTTC. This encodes CASSEFSSGYSGANVLTF.

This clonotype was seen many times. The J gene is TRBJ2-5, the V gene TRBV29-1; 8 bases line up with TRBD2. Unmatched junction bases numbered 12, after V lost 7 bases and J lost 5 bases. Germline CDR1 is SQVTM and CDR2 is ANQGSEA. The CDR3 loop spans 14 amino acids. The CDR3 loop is CSAVSGTTVETQYF. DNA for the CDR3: TGCAGCGCGGTTAGCGGGACAACTGTGGAGACCCAGTACTTC.

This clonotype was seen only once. DNA of the CDR3: TGTGCCAGCAGTTTCTGGACTAGCGGGAGATTGTCCTACGAGCAGTACTTC. It specifies CASSFWTSGRLSYEQYF. The rearrangement links TRBV27 to TRBJ2-7, with 13 bases that match TRBD2. This CDR3 is built from 17 residues. The ends lost 3 bases at V and 1 base at J; junction bases unmatched: 6. CDR1 and CDR2 (germline): MNHEY, SMNVEV (reference sequence).

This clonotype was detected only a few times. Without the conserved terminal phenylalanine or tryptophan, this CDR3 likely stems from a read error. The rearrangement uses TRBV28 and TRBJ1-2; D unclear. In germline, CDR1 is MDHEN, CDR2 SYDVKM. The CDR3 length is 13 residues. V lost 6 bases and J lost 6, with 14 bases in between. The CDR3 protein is CASRYSEQHGYTL. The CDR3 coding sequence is TGTGCCAGCAGGTATTCAGAGCAGCATGGCTACACCCTC.

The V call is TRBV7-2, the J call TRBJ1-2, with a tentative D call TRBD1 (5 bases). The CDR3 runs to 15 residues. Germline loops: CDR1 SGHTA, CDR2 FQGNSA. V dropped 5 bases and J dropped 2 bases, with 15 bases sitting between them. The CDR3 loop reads CASSLVGGANYGYTF. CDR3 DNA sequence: TGTGCCAGCAGCCTAGTTGGGGGAGCAAACTATGGCTACACCTTC.

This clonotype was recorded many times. The CDR3 spells CAWSGTGLAGAEQYF. CDR3 in DNA: TGTGCCTGGAGTGGAACGGGACTAGCGGGAGCCGAGCAGTACTTC. The genes are TRBV30 and TRBJ2-7, with 14 bases fitting TRBD2. Germline values: CDR1 GTSNPN, CDR2 SVGIG (reference sequence). This CDR3 comprises 15 residues. Trimming at V came to 1 base and at J to 6 bases, leaving 5 bases not matched to a gene.

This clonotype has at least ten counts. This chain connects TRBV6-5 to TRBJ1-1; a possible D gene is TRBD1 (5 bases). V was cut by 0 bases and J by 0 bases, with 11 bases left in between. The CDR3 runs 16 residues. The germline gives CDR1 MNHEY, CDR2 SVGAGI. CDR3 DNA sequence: TGTGCCAGCAGTTACTCGAGGGGACGAATGAACACTGAAGCTTTCTTT. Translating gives CASSYSRGRMNTEAFF.

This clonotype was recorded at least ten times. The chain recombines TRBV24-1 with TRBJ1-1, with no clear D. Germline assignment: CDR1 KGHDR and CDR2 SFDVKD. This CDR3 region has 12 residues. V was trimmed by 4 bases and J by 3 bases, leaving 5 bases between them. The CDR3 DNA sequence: TGTGCCACCAGTGACCCGGACACTGAAGCTTTCTTT. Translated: CATSDPDTEAFF.

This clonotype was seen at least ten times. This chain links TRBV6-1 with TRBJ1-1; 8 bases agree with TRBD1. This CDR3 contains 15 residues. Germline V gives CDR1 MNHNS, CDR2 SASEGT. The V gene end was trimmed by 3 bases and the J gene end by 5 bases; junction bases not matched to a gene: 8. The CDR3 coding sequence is TGTGCCAGCAGTGATTATGGCAGGGGGCGGACTGAAGCTTTCTTT. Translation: CASSDYGRGRTEAFF.

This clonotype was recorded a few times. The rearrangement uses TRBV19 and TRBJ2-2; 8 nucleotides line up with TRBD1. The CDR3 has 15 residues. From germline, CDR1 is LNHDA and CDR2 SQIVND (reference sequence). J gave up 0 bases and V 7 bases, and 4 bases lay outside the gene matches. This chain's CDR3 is CASTPQGANTGELFF. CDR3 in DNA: TGTGCCAGTACCCCACAGGGGGCGAACACCGGGGAGCTGTTTTTT.

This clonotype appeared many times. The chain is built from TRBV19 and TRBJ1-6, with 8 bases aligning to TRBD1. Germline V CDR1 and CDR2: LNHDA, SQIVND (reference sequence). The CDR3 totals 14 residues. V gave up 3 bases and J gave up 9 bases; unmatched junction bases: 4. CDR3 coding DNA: TGTGCCAGTAGTATTTCAGGGGGCCGTTCACCCCTCCACTTT. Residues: CASSISGGRSPLHF.

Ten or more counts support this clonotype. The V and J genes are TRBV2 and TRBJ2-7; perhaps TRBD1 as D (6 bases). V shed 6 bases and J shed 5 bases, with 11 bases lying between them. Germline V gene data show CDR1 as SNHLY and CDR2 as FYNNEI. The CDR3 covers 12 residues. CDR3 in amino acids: CASRTGYHEQYF. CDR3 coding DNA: TGTGCCAGCAGGACAGGATATCACGAGCAGTACTTC.

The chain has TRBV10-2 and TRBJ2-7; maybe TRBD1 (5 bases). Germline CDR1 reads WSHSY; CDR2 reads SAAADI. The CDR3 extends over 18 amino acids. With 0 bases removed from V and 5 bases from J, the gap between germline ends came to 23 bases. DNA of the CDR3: TGCGCCAGCAGTGAGTCGAAAGTTCGAATAGCAGGGCACCACGAGCAGTACTTC. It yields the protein CASSESKVRIAGHHEQYF.

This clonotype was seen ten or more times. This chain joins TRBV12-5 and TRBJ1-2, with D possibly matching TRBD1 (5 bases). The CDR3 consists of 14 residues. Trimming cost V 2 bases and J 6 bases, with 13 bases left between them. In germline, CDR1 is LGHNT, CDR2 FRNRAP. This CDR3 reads CASGLFGAEDGYTF. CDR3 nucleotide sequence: TGTGCTAGTGGTTTGTTTGGGGCGGAGGATGGCTACACCTTC. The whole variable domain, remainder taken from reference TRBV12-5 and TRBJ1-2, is DARVTQTPRHKVTEMGQEVTMRCQPILGHNTVFWYRQTMMQGLELLAYFRNRAPLDDSGMPKDRFSAEMPDATLATLKIQPSEPRDSAVYFCASGLFGAEDGYTFGSGTRLTVV.

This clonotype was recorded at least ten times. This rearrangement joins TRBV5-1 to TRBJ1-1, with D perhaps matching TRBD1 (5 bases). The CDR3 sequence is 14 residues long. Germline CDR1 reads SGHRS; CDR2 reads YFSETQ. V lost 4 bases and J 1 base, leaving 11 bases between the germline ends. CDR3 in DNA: TGCGCCAGCAGCCCCGGACAAAAGAACACTGAAGCTTTCTTT. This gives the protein CASSPGQKNTEAFF.

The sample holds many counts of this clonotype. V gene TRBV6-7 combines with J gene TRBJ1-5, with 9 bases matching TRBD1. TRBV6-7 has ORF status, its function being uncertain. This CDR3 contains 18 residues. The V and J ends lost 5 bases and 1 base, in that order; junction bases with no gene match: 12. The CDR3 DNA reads TGTGCCAGCAGTGGGGACAGGGATGGGCTGAGGAGCAATCAGCCCCAGCATTTT. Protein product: CASSGDRDGLRSNQPQHF.

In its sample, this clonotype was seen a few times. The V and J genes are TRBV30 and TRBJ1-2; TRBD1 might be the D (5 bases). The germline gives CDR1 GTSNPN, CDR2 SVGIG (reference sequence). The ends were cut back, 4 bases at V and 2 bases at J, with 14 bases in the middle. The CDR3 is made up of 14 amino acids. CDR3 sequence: CAWTRDFQNYGYTF. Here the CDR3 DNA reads TGTGCCTGGACCCGGGACTTTCAAAACTATGGCTACACCTTC. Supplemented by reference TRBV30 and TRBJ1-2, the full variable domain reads SQTIHQWPATLVQPVGSPLSLECTVEGTSNPNLYWYRQAAGRGLQLLFYSVGIGQISSEVPQNLSASRPQDRQFILSSKKLLLSDSGFYLCAWTRDFQNYGYTFGSGTRLTVV.

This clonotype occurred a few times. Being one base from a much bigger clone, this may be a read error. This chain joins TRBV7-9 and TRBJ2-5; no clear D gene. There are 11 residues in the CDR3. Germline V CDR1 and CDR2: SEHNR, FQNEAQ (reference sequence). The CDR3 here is CAGSFEETQYF. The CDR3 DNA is TGTGCCGGCAGCTTTGAAGAGACCCAGTACTTC.

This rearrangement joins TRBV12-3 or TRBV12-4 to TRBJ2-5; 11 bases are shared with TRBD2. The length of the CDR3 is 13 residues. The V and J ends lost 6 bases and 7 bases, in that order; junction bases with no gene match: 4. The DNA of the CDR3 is TGTGCCAGCAGCAAAACTAGCGGGAGGACCCAGTACTTC. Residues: CASSKTSGRTQYF.